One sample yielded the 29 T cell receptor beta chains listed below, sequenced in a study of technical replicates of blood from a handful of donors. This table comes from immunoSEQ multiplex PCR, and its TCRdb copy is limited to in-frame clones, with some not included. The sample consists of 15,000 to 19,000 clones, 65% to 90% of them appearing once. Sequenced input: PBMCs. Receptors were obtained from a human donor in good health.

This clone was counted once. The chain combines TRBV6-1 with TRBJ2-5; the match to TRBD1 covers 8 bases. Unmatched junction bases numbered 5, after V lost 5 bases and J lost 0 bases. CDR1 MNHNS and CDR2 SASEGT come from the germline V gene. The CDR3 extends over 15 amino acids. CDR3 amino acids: CASSPRTGHQETQYF. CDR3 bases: TGTGCCAGCAGTCCCAGGACAGGGCACCAAGAGACCCAGTACTTC.

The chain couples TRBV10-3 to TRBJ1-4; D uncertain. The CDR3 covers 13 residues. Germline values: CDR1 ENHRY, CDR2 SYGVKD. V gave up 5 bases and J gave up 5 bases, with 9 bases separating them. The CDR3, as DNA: TGTGCCATCAGTTGGCGACAAAATGAAAAACTGTTTTTT. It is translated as CAISWRQNEKLFF.

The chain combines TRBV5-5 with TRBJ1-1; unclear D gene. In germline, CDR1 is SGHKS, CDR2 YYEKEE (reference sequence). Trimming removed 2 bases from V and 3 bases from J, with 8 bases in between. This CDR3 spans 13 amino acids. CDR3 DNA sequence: TGTGCCAGCAGCTTCGGGTCAGACACTGAAGCTTTCTTT. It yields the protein CASSFGSDTEAFF.

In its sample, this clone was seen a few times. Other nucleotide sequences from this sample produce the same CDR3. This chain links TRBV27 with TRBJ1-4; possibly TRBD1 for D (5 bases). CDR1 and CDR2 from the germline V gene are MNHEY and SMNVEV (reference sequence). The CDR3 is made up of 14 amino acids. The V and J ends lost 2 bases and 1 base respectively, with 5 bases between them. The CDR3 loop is CASSLQGTNEKLFF. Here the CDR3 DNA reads TGTGCCAGCAGTTTACAGGGAACTAATGAAAAACTGTTTTTT.

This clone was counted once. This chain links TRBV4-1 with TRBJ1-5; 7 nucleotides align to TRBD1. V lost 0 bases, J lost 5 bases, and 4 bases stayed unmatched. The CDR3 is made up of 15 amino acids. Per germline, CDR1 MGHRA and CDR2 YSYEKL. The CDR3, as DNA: TGCGCCAGCAGCCAAGATCAGGGGGGATATCAGCCCCAGCATTTT. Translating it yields CASSQDQGGYQPQHF.

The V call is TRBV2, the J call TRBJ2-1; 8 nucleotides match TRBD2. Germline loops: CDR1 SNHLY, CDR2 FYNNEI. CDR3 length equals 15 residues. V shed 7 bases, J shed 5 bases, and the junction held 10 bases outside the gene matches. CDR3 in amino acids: CASIYAFGGDNEQFF. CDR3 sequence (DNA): TGTGCCAGCATATACGCCTTCGGGGGGGACAATGAGCAGTTCTTC.

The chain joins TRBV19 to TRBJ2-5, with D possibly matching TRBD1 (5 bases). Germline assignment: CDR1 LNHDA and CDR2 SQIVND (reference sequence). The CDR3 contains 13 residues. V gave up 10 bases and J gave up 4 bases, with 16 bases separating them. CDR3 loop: CATLQGWGETQYF. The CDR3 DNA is TGTGCCACACTGCAGGGCTGGGGAGAGACCCAGTACTTC.

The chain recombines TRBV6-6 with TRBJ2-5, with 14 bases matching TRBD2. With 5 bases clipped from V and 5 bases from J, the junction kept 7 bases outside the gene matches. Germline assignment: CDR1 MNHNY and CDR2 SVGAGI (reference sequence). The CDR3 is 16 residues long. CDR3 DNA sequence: TGTGCCAGCAGTCACGGACTAGCGGGAGGCGGTGAGACCCAGTACTTC. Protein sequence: CASSHGLAGGGETQYF.

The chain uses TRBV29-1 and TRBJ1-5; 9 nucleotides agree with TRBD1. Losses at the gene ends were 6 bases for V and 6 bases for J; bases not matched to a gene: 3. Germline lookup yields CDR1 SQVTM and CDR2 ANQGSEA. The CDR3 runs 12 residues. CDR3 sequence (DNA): TGCAGCGTACGACAGGGGGGTCAGCCCCAGCATTTT. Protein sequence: CSVRQGGQPQHF.

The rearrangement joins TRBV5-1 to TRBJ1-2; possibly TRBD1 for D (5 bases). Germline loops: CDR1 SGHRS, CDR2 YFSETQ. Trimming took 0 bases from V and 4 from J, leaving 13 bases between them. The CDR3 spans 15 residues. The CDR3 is CASSLAGGSGYGYTF. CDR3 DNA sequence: TGCGCCAGCAGCTTGGCGGGGGGGTCGGGCTATGGCTACACCTTC. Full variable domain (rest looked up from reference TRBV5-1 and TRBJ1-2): KAGVTQTPRYLIKTRGQQVTLSCSPISGHRSVSWYQQTPGQGLQFLFEYFSETQRNKGNFPGRFSGRQFSNSRSEMNVSTLELGDSALYLCASSLAGGSGYGYTFGSGTRLTVV.

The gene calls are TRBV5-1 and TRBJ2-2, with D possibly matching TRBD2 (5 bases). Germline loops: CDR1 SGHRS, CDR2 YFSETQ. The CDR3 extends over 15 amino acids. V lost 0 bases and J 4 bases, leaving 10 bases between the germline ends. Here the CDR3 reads CASSLVRDGTGELFF. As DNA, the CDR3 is TGCGCCAGCAGCTTGGTTCGGGATGGCACCGGGGAGCTGTTTTTT. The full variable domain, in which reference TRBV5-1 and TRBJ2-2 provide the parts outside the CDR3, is KAGVTQTPRYLIKTRGQQVTLSCSPISGHRSVSWYQQTPGQGLQFLFEYFSETQRNKGNFPGRFSGRQFSNSRSEMNVSTLELGDSALYLCASSLVRDGTGELFFGEGSRLTVL.

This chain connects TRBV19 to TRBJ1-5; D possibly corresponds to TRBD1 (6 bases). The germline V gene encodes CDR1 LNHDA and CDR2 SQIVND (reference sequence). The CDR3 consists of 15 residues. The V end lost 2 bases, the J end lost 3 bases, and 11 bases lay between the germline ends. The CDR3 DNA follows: TGTGCCAGTAGTATACACCGGGACAACAATCAGCCCCAGCATTTT. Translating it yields CASSIHRDNNQPQHF.

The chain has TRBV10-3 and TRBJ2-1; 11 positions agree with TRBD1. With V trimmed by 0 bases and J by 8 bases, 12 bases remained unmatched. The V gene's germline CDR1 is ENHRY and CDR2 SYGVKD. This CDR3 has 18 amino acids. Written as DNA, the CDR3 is TGTGCCATCAGTGAGTCGACCTTCCGGACAGGGGGCTCGGATGAGCAGTTCTTC. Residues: CAISESTFRTGGSDEQFF.

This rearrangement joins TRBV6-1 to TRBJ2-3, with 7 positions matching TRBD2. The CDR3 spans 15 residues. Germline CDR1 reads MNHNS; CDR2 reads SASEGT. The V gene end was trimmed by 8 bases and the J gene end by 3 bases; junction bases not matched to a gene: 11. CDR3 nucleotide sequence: TGTGCCAGCCTAACTAGCGAGAGCAGGACAGATACGCAGTATTTT. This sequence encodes CASLTSESRTDTQYF.

The CDR3 region is CASSPGTSVAYEQYF. The CDR3 DNA reads TGTGCCAGCTCACCCGGGACTAGCGTTGCCTACGAGCAGTACTTC. The genes are TRBV18 and TRBJ2-7; 10 bases match TRBD2. Germline lookup yields CDR1 KGHSH and CDR2 LQKENI. The CDR3 has 15 amino acids. Losses at the gene ends were 3 bases for V and 2 bases for J; bases not matched to a gene: 4.

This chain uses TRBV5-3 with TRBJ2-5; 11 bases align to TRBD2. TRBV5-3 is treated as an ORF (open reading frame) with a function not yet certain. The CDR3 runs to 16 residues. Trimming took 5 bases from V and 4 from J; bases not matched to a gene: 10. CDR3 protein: CARSQKSGTSGETQYF. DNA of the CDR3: TGTGCCAGAAGTCAGAAATCCGGGACTAGCGGAGAGACCCAGTACTTC.

CDR3 amino acids: CASSPDKSSYEQYF. CDR3 DNA: TGTGCCAGCTCACCGGACAAGAGCTCCTACGAGCAGTACTTC. This chain uses TRBV18 with TRBJ2-7; a weak D match, TRBD1 (5 bases). The CDR3 extends over 14 amino acids. The V gene's germline CDR1 is KGHSH and CDR2 LQKENI. The V and J ends lost 3 bases and 0 bases respectively, with 9 bases between them.

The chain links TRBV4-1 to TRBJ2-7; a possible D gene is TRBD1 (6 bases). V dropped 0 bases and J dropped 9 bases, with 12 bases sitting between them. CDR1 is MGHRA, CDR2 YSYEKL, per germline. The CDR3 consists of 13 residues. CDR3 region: CASSQDWTEGQYF. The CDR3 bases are TGCGCCAGCAGCCAAGATTGGACAGAAGGGCAGTACTTC.

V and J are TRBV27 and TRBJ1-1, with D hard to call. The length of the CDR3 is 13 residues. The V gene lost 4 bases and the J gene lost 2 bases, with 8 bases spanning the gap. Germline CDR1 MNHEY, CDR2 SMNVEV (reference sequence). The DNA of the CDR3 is TGTGCCAGCAGTTCTAACAGCAACACTGAAGCTTTCTTT. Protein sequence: CASSSNSNTEAFF.

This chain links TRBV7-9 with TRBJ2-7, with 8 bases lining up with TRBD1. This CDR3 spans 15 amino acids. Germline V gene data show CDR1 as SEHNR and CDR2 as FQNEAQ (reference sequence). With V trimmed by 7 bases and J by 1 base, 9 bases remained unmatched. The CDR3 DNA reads TGTGCCAGCACCGCTTGGACAGGGAGGTCCTACGAGCAGTACTTC. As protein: CASTAWTGRSYEQYF.

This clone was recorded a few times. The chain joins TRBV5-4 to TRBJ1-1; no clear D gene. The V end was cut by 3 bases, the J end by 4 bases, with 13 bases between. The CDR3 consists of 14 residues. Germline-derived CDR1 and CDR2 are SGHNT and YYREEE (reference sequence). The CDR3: CASSWGRGPTEAFF. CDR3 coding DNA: TGTGCCAGCAGCTGGGGTCGCGGGCCCACTGAAGCTTTCTTT.

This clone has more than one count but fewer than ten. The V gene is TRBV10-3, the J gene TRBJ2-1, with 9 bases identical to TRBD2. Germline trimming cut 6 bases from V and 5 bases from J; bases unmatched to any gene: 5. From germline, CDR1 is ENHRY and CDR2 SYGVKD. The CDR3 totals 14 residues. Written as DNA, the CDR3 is TGTGCCATCAGAGATAGCGGGGGAGACAATGAGCAGTTCTTC. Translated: CAIRDSGGDNEQFF.

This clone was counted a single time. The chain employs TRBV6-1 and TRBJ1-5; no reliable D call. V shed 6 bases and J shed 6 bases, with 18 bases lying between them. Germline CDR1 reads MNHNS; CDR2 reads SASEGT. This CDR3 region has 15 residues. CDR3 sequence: CASREGWVAGQPQHF. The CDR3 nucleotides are TGTGCCAGCAGGGAGGGATGGGTCGCGGGTCAGCCCCAGCATTTT.

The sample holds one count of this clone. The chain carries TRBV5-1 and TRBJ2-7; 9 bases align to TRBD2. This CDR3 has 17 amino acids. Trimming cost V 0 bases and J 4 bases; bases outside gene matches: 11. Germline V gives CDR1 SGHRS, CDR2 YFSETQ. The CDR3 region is CASSLEGTSRNHYEQYF. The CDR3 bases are TGCGCCAGCAGCTTGGAGGGGACTAGCAGAAATCATTACGAGCAGTACTTC.

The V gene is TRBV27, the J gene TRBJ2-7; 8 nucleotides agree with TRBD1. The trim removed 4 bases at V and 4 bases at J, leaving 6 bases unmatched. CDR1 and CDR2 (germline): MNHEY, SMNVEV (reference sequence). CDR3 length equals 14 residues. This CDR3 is CASSSGTGDYEQYF. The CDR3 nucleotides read TGTGCCAGCAGTTCCGGGACAGGAGATTACGAGCAGTACTTC.

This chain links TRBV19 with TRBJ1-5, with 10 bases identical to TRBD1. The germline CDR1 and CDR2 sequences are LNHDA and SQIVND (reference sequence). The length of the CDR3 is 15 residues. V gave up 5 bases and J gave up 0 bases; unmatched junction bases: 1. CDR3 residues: CASSDRGLSNQPQHF. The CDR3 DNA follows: TGTGCCAGTAGTGACAGGGGGCTTAGCAATCAGCCCCAGCATTTT.

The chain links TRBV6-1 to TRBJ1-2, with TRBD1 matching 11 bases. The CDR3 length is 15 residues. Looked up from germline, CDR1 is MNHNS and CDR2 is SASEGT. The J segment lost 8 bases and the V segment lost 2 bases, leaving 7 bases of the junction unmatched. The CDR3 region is CASSEFMGQGDGYTF. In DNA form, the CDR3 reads TGTGCCAGCAGTGAATTCATGGGACAGGGGGACGGCTACACCTTC.

CDR3 sequence: CASSEEGRDTQYF. CDR3 in DNA: TGTGCCAGTAGTGAGGAGGGGCGAGATACGCAGTATTTT. The chain joins TRBV19 to TRBJ2-3; the D gene is possibly TRBD2 (6 bases). The CDR3 loop spans 13 amino acids. Trimming left V 5 bases short and J 5 bases short, with 11 bases between. CDR1 is LNHDA and CDR2 is SQIVND in the germline V gene (reference sequence).

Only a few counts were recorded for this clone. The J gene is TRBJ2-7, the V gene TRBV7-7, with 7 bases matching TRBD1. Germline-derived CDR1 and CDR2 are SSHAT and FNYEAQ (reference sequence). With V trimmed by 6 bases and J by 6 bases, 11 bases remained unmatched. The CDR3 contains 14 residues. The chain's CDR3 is CASSRRTGSGEQYF. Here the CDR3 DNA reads TGTGCCAGCAGTAGGAGGACAGGTTCAGGCGAGCAGTACTTC.